The 7 T cell receptor beta chains below come from one sample, sequenced in a study of cytomegalovirus exposure and HLA in healthy donors. Primers included in the PCR were 60 Vbeta and 13 Jbeta primers. The repertoire was sequenced with immunoSEQ multiplex PCR; TCRdb's copy has only in-frame clones and lacks some. The data contain 75,000 to 95,000 clones, around 66% of them singletons. The source material was PBMCs. These receptor sequences come from a man aged 30-40 years in good health and CMV-seronegative.

As concerns this clone: At one of its ends the junction is not consistent with the germline gene, which may arise from a read error. This chain links TRBV7-7 with TRBJ2-3, with 13 bases fitting TRBD2. The V gene's germline CDR1 is SSHAT and CDR2 FNYEAQ (reference sequence). This CDR3 region has 15 residues. This CDR3 is CASSPTSGRADTQYF. The CDR3 bases are TGTGCTAGCAGTCCAACTAGCGGGAGGGCGGATACGCAGTATTTT.

This clone was seen a few times. The chain couples TRBV9 to TRBJ1-1, with TRBD1 matching 9 bases. CDR3 length: 14 residues. Trimming took 2 bases from V and 2 from J; bases not matched to a gene: 1. Germline V CDR1 and CDR2: SGDLS, YYNGEE. In nucleotides, the CDR3 is TGTGCCAGCAGCGTGGGACAGGGAAACACTGAAGCTTTCTTT. Encoded protein: CASSVGQGNTEAFF.

The V and J genes are TRBV7-9 and TRBJ1-1; a weak D match, TRBD1 (6 bases). The germline CDR1 and CDR2 sequences are SEHNR and FQNEAQ (reference sequence). The V end lost 4 bases, the J end lost 7 bases, and 25 bases lay between the germline ends. The CDR3 loop spans 17 amino acids. The CDR3 loop reads CASSSTSGHLTRGEAFF. CDR3 DNA sequence: TGTGCCAGCAGCTCTACGTCGGGACACCTAACGAGGGGTGAAGCTTTCTTT.

The rearrangement joins TRBV6-1 to TRBJ2-1; D possibly corresponds to TRBD2 (7 bases). Germline V lookup: CDR1 MNHNS, CDR2 SASEGT. Deletions cut 6 bases from V and 5 bases from J, with 17 bases between. The CDR3 has 15 residues. Here the CDR3 DNA reads TGTGCCAGCAGCCTGGAGGGGGGGGGAAACAATGAGCAGTTCTTC. Translation: CASSLEGGGNNEQFF.

CDR3: CAISGGPGQGTYEQYF. The CDR3 nucleotides are TGTGCCATCAGTGGAGGGCCGGGACAGGGAACCTACGAGCAGTACTTC. The chain uses TRBV10-3 and TRBJ2-7; 9 nucleotides agree with TRBD1. Germline CDR1 is ENHRY and CDR2 is SYGVKD. This CDR3 is 16 amino acids long. V was clipped by 4 bases and J by 2 bases; unmatched bases: 9.

This clone has only a few counts. The chain combines TRBV7-9 with TRBJ2-6; 8 nucleotides agree with TRBD1. Germline V lookup: CDR1 SEHNR, CDR2 FQNEAQ (reference sequence). The CDR3 runs to 16 residues. V was clipped by 5 bases and J by 0 bases; unmatched bases: 3. The CDR3 bases are TGTGCCAGCAGCCCCGACAGGGGCTCTGGGGCCAACGTCCTGACTTTC. Translated: CASSPDRGSGANVLTF.

V and J are TRBV18 and TRBJ2-7; 9 nucleotides line up with TRBD1. With V trimmed by 4 bases and J by 1 base, 2 bases remained unmatched. The CDR3 is 14 amino acids. Germline CDR1 reads KGHSH; CDR2 reads LQKENI. The CDR3 protein is CASSRQGGSYEQYF. Here the CDR3 DNA reads TGTGCCAGCTCACGACAGGGGGGATCCTACGAGCAGTACTTC.